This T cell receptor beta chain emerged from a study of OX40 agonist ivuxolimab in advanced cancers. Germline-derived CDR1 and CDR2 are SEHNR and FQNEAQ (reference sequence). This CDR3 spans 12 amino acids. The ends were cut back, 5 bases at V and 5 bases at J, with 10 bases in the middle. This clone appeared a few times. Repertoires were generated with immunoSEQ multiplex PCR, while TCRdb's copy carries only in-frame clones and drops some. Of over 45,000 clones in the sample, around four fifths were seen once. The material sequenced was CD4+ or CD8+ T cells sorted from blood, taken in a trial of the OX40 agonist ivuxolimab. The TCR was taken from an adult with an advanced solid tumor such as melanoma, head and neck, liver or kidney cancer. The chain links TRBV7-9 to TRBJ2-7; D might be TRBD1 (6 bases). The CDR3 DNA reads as TGTGCCAGCAGCGTACAGGGAAACGAGCAGTACTTC. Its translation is CASSVQGNEQYF.